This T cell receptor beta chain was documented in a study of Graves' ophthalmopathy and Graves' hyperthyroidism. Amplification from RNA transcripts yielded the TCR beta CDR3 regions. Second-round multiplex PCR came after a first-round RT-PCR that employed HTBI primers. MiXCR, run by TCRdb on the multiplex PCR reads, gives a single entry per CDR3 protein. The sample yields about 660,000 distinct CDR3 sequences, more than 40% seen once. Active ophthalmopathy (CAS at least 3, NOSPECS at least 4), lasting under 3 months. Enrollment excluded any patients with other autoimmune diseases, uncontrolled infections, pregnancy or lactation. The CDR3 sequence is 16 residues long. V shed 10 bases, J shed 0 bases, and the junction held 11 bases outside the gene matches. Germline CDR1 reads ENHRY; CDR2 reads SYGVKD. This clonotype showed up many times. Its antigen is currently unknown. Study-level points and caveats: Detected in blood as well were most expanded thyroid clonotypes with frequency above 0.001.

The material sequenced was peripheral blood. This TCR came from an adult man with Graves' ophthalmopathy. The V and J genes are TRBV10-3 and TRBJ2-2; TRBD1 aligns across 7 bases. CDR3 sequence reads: CATDRDRISNTGELFF. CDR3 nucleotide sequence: TGTGCCACCGACCGGGACAGAATTTCGAACACCGGGGAGCTGTTTTTT.